Below, one T cell receptor beta chain is given with its context. Its cognate antigen is unknown. This specimen belongs to a study of shared clonotypes between healthy human individuals. Study summary: The donors, two women and a few men, were aged 18 to 49. Study outcomes and limitations: Blood was the only sampled material, and tissue repertoires likely differ.

Trimming took 4 bases from V and 2 from J; bases not matched to a gene: 6. The CDR3 is 15 amino acids. CDR1 and CDR2 from the germline V gene are LNHDA and SQIVND (reference sequence). Genomic DNA belonging to each subset was distributed in equal measure over several immunoSEQ plates. Each unsorted PBMC replicate got 300 ng genomic DNA, tens of thousands of genomes. Generated by immunoSEQ multiplex PCR, the TCRdb table keeps only in-frame clones and is missing some. The repertoire holds 490,000 or so clones, about 82% seen once, with roughly 13% in the top ten. The chain recombines TRBV19 with TRBJ2-7, with 9 bases aligning to TRBD1. This TCR derives from a woman in her 40s in good health. Some clones in this sample may be carry-over from other donors' samples. The source material was PBMCs. DNA of the CDR3: TGTGCCAGTAGTACCTCCGGGACAGGGACCTACGAGCAGTACTTC. Translation: CASSTSGTGTYEQYF.